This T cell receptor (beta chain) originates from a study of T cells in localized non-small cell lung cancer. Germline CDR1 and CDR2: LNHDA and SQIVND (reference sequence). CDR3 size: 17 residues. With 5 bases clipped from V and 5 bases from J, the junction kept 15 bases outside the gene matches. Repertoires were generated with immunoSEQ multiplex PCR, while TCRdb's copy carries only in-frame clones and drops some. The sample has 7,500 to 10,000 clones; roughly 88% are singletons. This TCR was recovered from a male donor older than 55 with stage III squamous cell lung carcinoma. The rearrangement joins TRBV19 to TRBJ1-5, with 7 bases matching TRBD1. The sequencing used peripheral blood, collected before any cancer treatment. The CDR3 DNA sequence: TGTGCCAGTAGTCGATGGGACAGAGACACAAGCGATCAGCCCCAGCATTTT. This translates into CASSRWDRDTSDQPQHF.